Detailed here is one T cell receptor beta chain. The antigen is unknown. This same CDR3 is encoded by further DNA sequences in the sample. This specimen comes from a study of T cell responses to AZD1222 COVID-19 vaccine. Study results and caveats: Only after the peak T cell response were repertoires sampled.

Sequencing was performed with immunoSEQ multiplex PCR; in TCRdb, only in-frame clones are kept and a portion is missing. Altogether 60,000 to 65,000 clones are present, less than 90% being singletons, with the ten largest covering approximately 7%. This sequence originates from an adult in good health. This specimen was peripheral blood, taken on day 0 of AZD1222 vaccination.

CDR3: CASSLVGPPNSPLHF. For the CDR3, the DNA is TGTGCCAGCAGCTTAGTTGGCCCGCCCAATTCACCCCTCCACTTT. The chain recombines TRBV7-2 with TRBJ1-6; D remains ambiguous. Germline-derived CDR1 and CDR2 are SGHTA and FQGNSA. V lost 1 base to trimming and J lost 7 bases, with 11 bases between them. The CDR3 runs to 15 residues. Full variable domain (rest looked up from reference TRBV7-2 and TRBJ1-6): GAGVSQSPSNKVTEKGKDVELRCDPISGHTALYWYRQSLGQGLEFLIYFQGNSAPDKSGLPSDRFSAERTGGSVSTLTIQRTQQEDSAVYLCASSLVGPPNSPLHFGNGTRLTVT.